Sequencing of this T cell receptor beta chain was carried out in a study of blood T cell repertoires in COVID-19. Profiling relied on immunoSEQ multiplex PCR, and the TCRdb table lists in-frame clones only, not all of them. Among 80,000 to 100,000 clones listed, about 91% were seen once. CDR3 size: 15 residues. With 4 bases clipped from V and 6 bases from J, the junction kept 8 bases outside the gene matches. Germline V gene data show CDR1 as SGDLS and CDR2 as YYNGEE. Sequencing used peripheral blood. The receptor's source is a human donor with active COVID-19. The donor label of this sample is uncertain. The V gene is TRBV9, the J gene TRBJ2-7; 12 bases align to TRBD2. The CDR3 DNA sequence: TGTGCCAGCAGCACCCCTAGCGGGGGGGCGACCGAGCAGTACTTC. Translation gives CASSTPSGGATEQYF. Full variable domain (rest looked up from reference TRBV9 and TRBJ2-7): DSGVTQTPKHLITATGQRVTLRCSPRSGDLSVYWYQQSLDQGLQFLIQYYNGEERAKGNILERFSAQQFPDLHSELNLSSLELGDSALYFCASSTPSGGATEQYFGPGTRLTVT.